A selection of T cell receptor beta chains follows, all from one sample in a study of control samples from healthy donors and cancer patients. The repertoire was sequenced with immunoSEQ multiplex PCR; TCRdb's copy has only in-frame clones and lacks some. The table includes around 100,000 clones, approximately 90% detected once. Sequencing was done on a sample of blood. The receptors originated from a woman in her 70s in good health. Each CDR3 is given without its conserved first and last residue. Each record gives: V gene, CDR3 length, J gene, CDR3 protein.

TRBV3-1/TRBV3-2	13	TRBJ1-1	ASSQASGGDTEAF
TRBV18	14	TRBJ1-6	ASSQGSRSANSPLH
TRBV5-4	13	TRBJ2-7	ASSLEGTASYEQY
TRBV9	12	TRBJ1-2	ASSPTSGIYGYT
TRBV11-2	14	TRBJ1-5	ASSSAGGAANQPQH
TRBV6-2/TRBV6-3	12	TRBJ2-5	ASSYERGQETQY
TRBV14	14	TRBJ2-7	ASSQVAGTKACEQY
TRBV7-9	11	TRBJ1-2	ASSSFANYGYT
TRBV5-1	14	TRBJ1-6	ASSLGNVGGNSPLH
TRBV5-1	15	TRBJ2-5	ASSFGLAGAIQETQY
TRBV9	12	TRBJ1-2	ASSVGGSPSGYT
TRBV3-1/TRBV3-2	11	TRBJ2-1	ASSQGRGNEQF
TRBV19	16	TRBJ2-4	ASSPLAGGSLAKNIQY